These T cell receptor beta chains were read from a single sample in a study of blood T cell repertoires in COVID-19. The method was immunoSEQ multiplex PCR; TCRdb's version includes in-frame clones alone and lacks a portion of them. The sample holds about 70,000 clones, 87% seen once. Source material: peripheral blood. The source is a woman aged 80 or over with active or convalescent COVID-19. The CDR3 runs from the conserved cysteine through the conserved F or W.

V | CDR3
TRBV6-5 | CASGFQTGDYGYTF
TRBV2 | CASIGSSGGAGEQYF
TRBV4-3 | CASSQRTGEAFF
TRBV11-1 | CASSFQREQFF
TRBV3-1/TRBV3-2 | CASRHGDQPQHF
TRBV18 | CASSRLAGGYNEQFF
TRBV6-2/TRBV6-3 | CASSSVGGVTEAFF
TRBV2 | CASSRDTGQGYTF
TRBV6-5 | CASSYAGHLNTEAFF
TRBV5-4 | CASTPKWEGSHGYTF
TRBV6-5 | CAGGASVTGELFF
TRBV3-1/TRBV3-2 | CASSQGVGTTNSPLHF
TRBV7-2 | CASSRTTGDNRIYTF
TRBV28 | CAILSSGNTIYF
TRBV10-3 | CAISAHIFANYGYTF
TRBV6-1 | CASSEMSGPWNEQFF
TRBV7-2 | CASSLVRVRGYTDTQYF
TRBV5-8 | CASSVPPGNDEQFF
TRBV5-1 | CASKVGSYTDTQYF
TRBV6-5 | CASRYSKGAAGNTIYF
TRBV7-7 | CASSLVMSSGELFF
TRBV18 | CASSPGQGIDEQYF
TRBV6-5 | CASKTGGLGPLHF
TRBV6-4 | CASSASQGPGELFF
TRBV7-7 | CASSPRQGGDTDTQYF
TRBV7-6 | CASSLLGVHTDTQYF
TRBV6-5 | CASSYSTGKVYGYTF
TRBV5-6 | CASSRYRFREKLFF
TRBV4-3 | CASSQGVSGNTEAFF
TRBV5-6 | CASSLGPMSHEQYF
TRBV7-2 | CASRQLNSGNTIYF
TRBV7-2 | CASSPSWSLGETQYF
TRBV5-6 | CASGVWRLDSKAFF
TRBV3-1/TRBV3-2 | CASSLGQGSSPQYF
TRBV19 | CASRTTGGSYNSPLHF
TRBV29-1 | CSVLAASNYGYTF
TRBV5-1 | CASSAGLFTDTQYF
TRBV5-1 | CASSNQGSGSPLHF
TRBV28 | CASSFVRVSSYEQYF
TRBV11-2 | CASSLNSRGETQYF
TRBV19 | CASSVDRGPNYGYTF
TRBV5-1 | CASSPTPMTGSTDTQYF
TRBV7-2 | CASSFSSGVVNEQFF
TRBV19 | CASRADGQGPLTEAFF
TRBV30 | CAWRESEGWGGNSPLHF
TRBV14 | CASSPPGLNYGYTF